This T cell receptor (beta chain) was recorded in a study of blood T cells in healthy people across ages. The germline V gene encodes CDR1 MNHEY and CDR2 SVGAGI. This CDR3 contains 12 residues. Healthy Russian Caucasian donors spanned ages roughly 6 to 100 years. This clonotype turned up a few times. Combining a sample-barcoded 5' primer with a J-beta primer mix, a second PCR ran for about 7 to 11 cycles. TCRdb itself ran the 5' RACE reads through MiXCR, one entry per CDR3 protein. This sample has around 1,000,000 distinct CDR3 sequences, with around 27% found just once. Another study also made use of these data, one on T cells of mothers and their children. From that report: The donor cohort consisted of three healthy Caucasian mothers and their six children. Per 15 ul, 1.5 ug of RNA was used, with all extracted RNA going into cDNA synthesis. Mothers yielded over 8 million CDR3 reads, children 2.5 million to 3 million each.

The V gene is TRBV6-5, the J gene TRBJ2-7; D is possibly TRBD1 or TRBD2 (5 bases each). Gene TRBJ2-1 matches the end of the DNA better, so the J call may be wrong. This clonotype was sampled from a girl aged 2-10 years in good health. The specimen sequenced was blood. CDR3 region: CATRQGDGEQFF. CDR3 nucleotides: TGTGCCACCCGGCAGGGAGACGGTGAGCAGTTCTTC.